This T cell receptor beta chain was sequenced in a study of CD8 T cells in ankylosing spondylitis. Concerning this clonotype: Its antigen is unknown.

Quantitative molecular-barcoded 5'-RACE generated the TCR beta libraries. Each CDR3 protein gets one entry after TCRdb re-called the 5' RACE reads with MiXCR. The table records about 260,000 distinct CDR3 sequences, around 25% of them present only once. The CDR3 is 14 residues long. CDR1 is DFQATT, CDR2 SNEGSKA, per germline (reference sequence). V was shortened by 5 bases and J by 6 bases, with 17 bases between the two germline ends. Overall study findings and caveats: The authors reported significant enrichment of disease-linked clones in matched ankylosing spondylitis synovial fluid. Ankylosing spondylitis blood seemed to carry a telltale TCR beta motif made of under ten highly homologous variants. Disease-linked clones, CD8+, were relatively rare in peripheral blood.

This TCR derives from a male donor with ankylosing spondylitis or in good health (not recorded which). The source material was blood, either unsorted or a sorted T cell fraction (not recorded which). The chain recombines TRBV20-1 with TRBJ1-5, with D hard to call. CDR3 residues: CSAPRGSGGQPQHF. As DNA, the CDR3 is TGCAGTGCTCCCCGAGGGTCAGGCGGTCAGCCCCAGCATTTT.